A selection of T cell receptor beta chains follows, all from one sample in a study of blood T cell repertoires in COVID-19. Some clones are missing from TCRdb's copy, which holds only in-frame ones; the method was immunoSEQ multiplex PCR. Of some 190,000 clones listed, approximately 92% are singletons. The source material was PBMCs or T cells enriched from blood (not recorded which). These receptors were taken from a woman aged 40 to 55 with acute COVID-19. Each CDR3 is given with its conserved first and last residue. Fields, in order: V gene, CDR3 protein.

V: TRBV6-5
CDR3: CASSYSKGQQYEQYF

V: TRBV2
CDR3: CASSDRGFLYEQYF

V: TRBV10-3
CDR3: CAISEPMGGGGYTF

V: TRBV27
CDR3: CASSSRDSTNSGANVLTF

V: TRBV30
CDR3: CAWSDLFAGTERNTEAFF

V: TRBV24-1
CDR3: CATSDVTGVKQFF

V: TRBV6-6
CDR3: CASRRDLREGNTEAFF

V: TRBV28
CDR3: CASRPPAGNTIYF

V: TRBV5-1
CDR3: CASSPLGTGYMNTEAFF

V: TRBV24-1
CDR3: CATSDNRVSDEKLFF

V: TRBV19
CDR3: CASRPGTANTGELFF

V: TRBV5-4
CDR3: CASSLGGPSYEQYF

V: TRBV27
CDR3: CASSLKGGQGYNSPLHF

V: TRBV6-5
CDR3: CASSWHRDFGGYTF

V: TRBV7-9
CDR3: CASSSKGTGNTIYF

V: TRBV7-9
CDR3: CASSLAWNPGGLTETQYF

V: TRBV6-2/TRBV6-3
CDR3: CASSYSWTGGSEQYF

V: TRBV12-3/TRBV12-4
CDR3: CASSRSGNTIYF

V: TRBV29-1
CDR3: CSVGWGPPYSNQPQHF

V: TRBV6-5
CDR3: CASNPRFRSSYEQYF

V: TRBV10-3
CDR3: CAISDRLGGEAFF

V: TRBV5-4
CDR3: CASSDQDRENTEAFF

V: TRBV29-1
CDR3: CSVERGGNTEAFF

V: TRBV4-1
CDR3: CASSHDRGTDTEAFF

V: TRBV7-9
CDR3: CASSLGGQAPYEQYF

V: TRBV5-1
CDR3: CASSPVDGELFF

V: TRBV7-9
CDR3: CASSLAGSGEKLFF

V: TRBV25-1
CDR3: CASSGGRTSGDRNEQFF

V: TRBV28
CDR3: CASSYGGAYNEQFF

V: TRBV5-5
CDR3: CASSSRGGASSYEQYF

V: TRBV4-1
CDR3: CASSQVTGIQETQYF

V: TRBV27
CDR3: CASGTGTGIWPQHF

V: TRBV3-1/TRBV3-2
CDR3: CASSQATQGLGGNEQFF

V: TRBV25-1
CDR3: CASSMWTAHEQYF

V: TRBV30
CDR3: CAWIGLADNEQFF

V: TRBV27
CDR3: CASRRASGELFF

V: TRBV28
CDR3: CASFETGLFYGYTF

V: TRBV5-1
CDR3: CASSFQESLGGEKLFF

V: TRBV25-1
CDR3: CASSGSGTGEVWYGYTF

V: TRBV27
CDR3: CASSLTSGGRDTQYF

V: TRBV28
CDR3: CASSSGTSGQETQYF

V: TRBV15
CDR3: CAVAGFTGETQYF

V: TRBV28
CDR3: CASSPGTVTNEKLFF

V: TRBV23-1
CDR3: CASSQSGLAGSCSYNEQFF

V: TRBV7-2
CDR3: CASTHGSGYTGELFF

V: TRBV3-1/TRBV3-2
CDR3: CASSQDRASGRNGELFF

V: TRBV11-2
CDR3: CASRPTALAGATTDTQYF

V: TRBV7-3
CDR3: CASSSHSPEDNEQFF